This T cell receptor (beta chain) was captured by sequencing in a study of response to subunit inactivated influenza vaccine. Germline-derived CDR1 and CDR2 are SGHNT and YENEEA. The CDR3 has 16 residues. V lost 4 bases and J lost 4, with 17 bases in between. One entry per CDR3 protein results from TCRdb running MiXCR on the RT-PCR reads. The sample lists just under 550,000 distinct CDR3 sequences, 20% to 25% occurring once. The data were also submitted as part of a second study, on T cells expressing NK-cell markers. Per that study: The authors made TCR beta cDNA libraries by 5'RACE template switching. This switching added a universal primer site and UMIs. Investigators obtained TCR beta repertoires from sorted CD3+CD56+NKG2C+, CD3+CD56+NKG2C- and CD3+CD56-NKG2C+ T cells. Seven of the eight sequenced donors were classified as HCMV-seropositive, and one was classified as seronegative. Each of six donors carried dominant NKG2C+ clonotypes accounting for roughly 1.0-8% of CD8+ T cells.

This clonotype was sampled from a man in his fifties or sixties who received an inactivated influenza vaccine. The sequenced sample was CD4+ T cells sorted from PBMCs, obtained 11 to 12 days after vaccination. V is TRBV11-3 and J is TRBJ2-1, with D perhaps matching TRBD1 (6 bases). In DNA, the CDR3 is TGTGCCAGCAGCTCTAAAACCGGGACAACATACAATGAGCAGTTCTTC. This codes for CASSSKTGTTYNEQFF. Looking up the rest from reference TRBV11-3 and TRBJ2-1 gives the full variable domain: EAGVVQSPRYKIIEKKQPVAFWCNPISGHNTLYWYLQNLGQGPELLIRYENEEAVDDSQLPKDRFSAERLKGVDSTLKIQPAELGDSAVYLCASSSKTGTTYNEQFFGPGTRLTVL.